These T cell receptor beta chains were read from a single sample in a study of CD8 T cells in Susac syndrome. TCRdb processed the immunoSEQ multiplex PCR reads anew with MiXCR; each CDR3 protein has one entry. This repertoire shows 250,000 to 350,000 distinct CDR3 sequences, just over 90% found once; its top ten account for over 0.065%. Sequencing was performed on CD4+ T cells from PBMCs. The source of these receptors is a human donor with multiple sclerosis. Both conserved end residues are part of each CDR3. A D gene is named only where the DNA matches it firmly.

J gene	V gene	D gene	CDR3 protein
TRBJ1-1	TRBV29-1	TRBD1	CSVGGTAHNTEAFF
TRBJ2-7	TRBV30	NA	CAWSVKGSYEQYF
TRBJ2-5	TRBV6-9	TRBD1	CASRGQAQETQYF
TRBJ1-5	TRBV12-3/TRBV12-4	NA	CASSRTENSNQPQHF
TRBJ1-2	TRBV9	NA	CASSVAGSGPRGGYTF
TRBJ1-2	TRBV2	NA	CASSDPRRALGYTF
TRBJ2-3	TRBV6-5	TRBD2	CASSPRLAGEDTQYF
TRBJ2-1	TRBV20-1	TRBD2	CSARGGSGRFSEQFF
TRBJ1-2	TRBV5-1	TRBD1	CASSLDGQGAGYTF
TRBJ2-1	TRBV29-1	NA	CSGWPSASYNEQFF
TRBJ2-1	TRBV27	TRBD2	CASSPGLAGGISSYNEQFF
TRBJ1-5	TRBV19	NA	CASSTFRSNQPQHF
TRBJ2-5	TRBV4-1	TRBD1	CASSQDQGARETQYF
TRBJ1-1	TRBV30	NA	CAWISGQWNTEAFF
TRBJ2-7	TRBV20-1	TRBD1	CSAAWRQGFADEQYF
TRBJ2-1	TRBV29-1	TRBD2	CSVEGWLAGTGEQFF
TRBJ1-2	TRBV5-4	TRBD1	CASSLVSDRGYGYTF
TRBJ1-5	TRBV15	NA	CATSREGKSNQPQHF
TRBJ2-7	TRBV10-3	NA	CAISDSLVRREQYF
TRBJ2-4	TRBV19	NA	CASSWMTKNIQYF
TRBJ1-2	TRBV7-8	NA	CASSPQAEDYGYTF
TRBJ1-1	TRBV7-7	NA	CASSIQVGGEAFF
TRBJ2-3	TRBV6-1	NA	CASSVEDWSTDTQYF
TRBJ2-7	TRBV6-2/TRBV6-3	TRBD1	CASSSYGQGFSYEQYF
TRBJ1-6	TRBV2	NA	CASSELGVPGGSPLHF
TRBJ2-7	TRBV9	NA	CASSPHQLLRGEQYF
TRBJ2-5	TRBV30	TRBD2	CAWSVLWTSGGRETQYF
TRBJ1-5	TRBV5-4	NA	CASSRPWTPDGKSSTQPQHF